This entry is about one T cell receptor (beta chain). This entry comes from a study of blood T cell repertoires in COVID-19. The authors' processing: Estimation of nucleated cell counts was performed using reference gene primer amplification. This table comes from immunoSEQ multiplex PCR, and its TCRdb copy is limited to in-frame clones, with some not included. V and J calls and clone size are as listed in that table; D and trimming were resolved from the DNA. The sample yields 250,000 to 300,000 clones, more than 85% seen once. The germline CDR1 and CDR2 sequences are WNHNN and SYGVQD (reference sequence). The length of the CDR3 is 15 residues. V shed 3 bases, J shed 10 bases, and the junction held 7 bases outside the gene matches.

This clonotype was obtained from a man in his forties with acute or convalescent COVID-19. Sequencing input: peripheral blood. The chain combines TRBV10-1 with TRBJ1-6; 9 bases fit TRBD1. DNA for the CDR3: TGCGCCAGCAGTGAAGTCCGGGACAGGGACTCACCCCTCCACTTT. Translated: CASSEVRDRDSPLHF.